The 15 T cell receptor beta chains given below trace back to one sample, sequenced in a study of blood T cell repertoires in COVID-19. This table comes from immunoSEQ multiplex PCR, and its TCRdb copy is limited to in-frame clones, with some not included. There are about 120,000 clones in the sample; 80% occur only once, and around 16% lies in the top ten. The specimen was peripheral blood. The receptors stem from a man between 60 and 75 years old with active or convalescent COVID-19.

The rearrangement uses TRBV13 and TRBJ2-7; no clear D. The V and J ends lost 3 bases and 4 bases respectively, with 7 bases between them. Germline-derived CDR1 and CDR2 are PRHDT and FYEKMQ (reference sequence). This CDR3 has 12 amino acids. The CDR3 DNA sequence: TGTGCCAGCAGCTTGGAGTTGTACGAGCAGTACTTC. Amino acid sequence: CASSLELYEQYF.

The V and J genes are TRBV12-1 and TRBJ2-2; TRBD1, the D gene given by the table, was not confirmed from the DNA. TRBV12-1 is a pseudogene. This CDR3 spans 17 amino acids. The CDR3 protein is CASSLSNEGVVTGELFF. The CDR3 DNA reads TGTGCCAGCAGCTTGTCCAATGAGGGGGTTGTCACCGGGGAGCTGTTTTTT.

This sequence joins TRBV20-1 and TRBJ2-7; 7 bases fit TRBD2. Germline V gene lookup returns CDR1 DFQATT and CDR2 SNEGSKA (reference sequence). The CDR3 runs to 14 residues. V gave up 3 bases and J gave up 1 base; unmatched junction bases: 6. CDR3 sequence (DNA): TGCAGTGCTAGTCCGGGGGGAGGGTCCTACGAGCAGTACTTC. This codes for CSASPGGGSYEQYF.

This clone has just a few counts. This sequence joins TRBV7-9 and TRBJ1-2; the match to TRBD1 covers 8 bases. There are 14 residues in the CDR3. The junction had 6 bases not matched to a gene; V was cut back by 3 bases and J by 6 bases. Germline CDR1 is SEHNR and CDR2 is FQNEAQ (reference sequence). The CDR3 sequence: CASSFLGQDDGYTF. The CDR3 DNA follows: TGTGCCAGCAGCTTTCTGGGACAGGATGATGGCTACACCTTC. The full variable domain, in which reference TRBV7-9 and TRBJ1-2 provide the parts outside the CDR3, is DTGVSQNPRHKITKRGQNVTFRCDPISEHNRLYWYRQTLGQGPEFLTYFQNEAQLEKSRLLSDRFSAERPKGSFSTLEIQRTEQGDSAMYLCASSFLGQDDGYTFGSGTRLTVV.

This chain uses TRBV6-5 with TRBJ1-5, with D uncertain. V was pared by 2 bases and J by 0 bases, with 11 bases between. The length of the CDR3 is 16 residues. Germline CDR1 and CDR2: MNHEY and SVGAGI. CDR3 in DNA: TGTGCCAGCAGTTACGGGCAGCCCTATAGCAATCAGCCCCAGCATTTT. Its translation is CASSYGQPYSNQPQHF.

The genes are TRBV19 and TRBJ2-7; 8 bases are shared with TRBD1. This CDR3 is built from 15 residues. Per germline, CDR1 LNHDA and CDR2 SQIVND (reference sequence). With 7 bases clipped from V and 4 bases from J, the junction kept 12 bases outside the gene matches. CDR3 region: CASTSDRADGYEQYF. The CDR3 bases are TGTGCCAGTACCTCGGACAGGGCAGATGGATACGAGCAGTACTTC.

The genes are TRBV15 and TRBJ2-7; 12 positions match TRBD2. The J segment lost 6 bases and the V segment lost 5 bases, leaving 8 bases of the junction unmatched. Germline CDR1 reads LNHNV; CDR2 reads YYDKDF (reference sequence). CDR3 length: 15 amino acids. The CDR3, as DNA: TGTGCCACCAGCCGCGAAGAACTAGCGGGAGGCGAGCAGTACTTC. Protein sequence: CATSREELAGGEQYF.

The chain has TRBV28 and TRBJ1-5; TRBD1 matches at 7 bases. This CDR3 comprises 16 residues. Trimming cost V 4 bases and J 3 bases; bases outside gene matches: 9. Germline CDR1 is MDHEN and CDR2 is SYDVKM. In DNA, the CDR3 is TGTGCCAGCAGTTCCGCGGACAGGCCTCTCAATCAGCCCCAGCATTTT. As protein: CASSSADRPLNQPQHF.

The rearrangement links TRBV4-3 to TRBJ2-1, with no clear D. CDR3 length: 13 residues. Germline V CDR1 and CDR2: LGHNA, YSLEER. Trimming removed 1 base from V and 7 bases from J, with 8 bases in between. The CDR3 is CASSQGQVNEQFF. CDR3 nucleotides: TGCGCCAGCAGCCAAGGCCAGGTTAATGAGCAGTTCTTC.

The rearrangement joins TRBV28 to TRBJ1-1; weak D call: TRBD1 (5 bases). There are 14 residues in the CDR3. Germline V gene sequence: CDR1 MDHEN, CDR2 SYDVKM. V dropped 6 bases and J dropped 1 base, with 12 bases sitting between them. CDR3 DNA sequence: TGTGCCAGCAGCCCCTCTAGGGGGAACACTGAAGCTTTCTTT. Translating gives CASSPSRGNTEAFF.

The chain uses TRBV27 and TRBJ1-4; unclear D gene. V lost 2 bases and J lost 7, with 8 bases in between. Germline loops: CDR1 MNHEY, CDR2 SMNVEV (reference sequence). This CDR3 comprises 13 residues. CDR3 sequence: CASSLVSSEKLFF. CDR3 in DNA: TGTGCCAGCAGTTTAGTATCGAGTGAAAAACTGTTTTTT.

The rearrangement links TRBV5-6 to TRBJ2-5; D may be TRBD1 (6 bases). This CDR3 is 11 amino acids long. From germline, CDR1 is SGHDT and CDR2 YYEEEE. Trimming removed 5 bases at V and 5 bases at J, with 7 bases between. The CDR3: CASRRGETQYF. CDR3 DNA: TGTGCCAGCAGGAGGGGGGAGACCCAGTACTTC.

The genes are TRBV3-1 (or the pseudogene TRBV3-2) and TRBJ1-1; tentatively, D is TRBD1 (5 bases). The CDR3 length is 14 residues. Trimming removed 4 bases at V and 3 bases at J, with 12 bases between. Germline V gene lookup returns CDR1 LGHDT and CDR2 YNNKEL (reference sequence). CDR3: CASSPRVTYTEAFF. In DNA form, the CDR3 reads TGTGCCAGCAGCCCCAGGGTTACCTACACTGAAGCTTTCTTT.

This chain links TRBV7-3 with TRBJ1-1; TRBD1 matches 12 bases. Looked up from germline, CDR1 is SGHTA and CDR2 is FQGTGA. The J segment lost 5 bases and the V segment lost 1 base, leaving 11 bases of the junction unmatched. The CDR3 loop spans 18 amino acids. The CDR3 coding sequence is TGTGCCAGCAGCTTAATCGCGGGGACAGGGGGCGCGGGTACTGAAGCTTTCTTT. Encoded protein: CASSLIAGTGGAGTEAFF.

CDR3 loop: CASSLYQGAANTGELFF. The CDR3 DNA sequence: TGTGCCAGCAGTTTATACCAGGGGGCCGCGAACACCGGGGAGCTGTTTTTT. The V and J genes are TRBV27 and TRBJ2-2, with 8 bases that match TRBD1. With V trimmed by 1 base and J by 0 bases, 4 bases remained unmatched. Germline values: CDR1 MNHEY, CDR2 SMNVEV (reference sequence). The CDR3 covers 17 residues.